The 30 T cell receptor beta chains below were found in one sample sequenced in a study of blood T cell repertoires in COVID-19 (dated by TCRdb to 2020 to 2022). The method was the immunoSEQ multiplex PCR assay. The table comes from immuneACCESS by way of TCRdb, which keeps in-frame sequences with V and J called. Part of the clones is missing from these tables; in studies checked, under half for an unresolved V gene and the rest for unknown reasons. The table for this sample lists about 130,000 clones; over 80% of them were counted only once. Of the sample, around a tenth is held by the ten largest clones. Material for sequencing was peripheral blood. These receptors were collected from a man aged 35-49 years with active or convalescent COVID-19.

This sequence joins TRBV30 and TRBJ1-2; D may be TRBD1 (5 bases). Germline V gives CDR1 GTSNPN, CDR2 SVGIG (reference sequence). With 2 bases removed from V and 6 bases from J, the gap between germline ends came to 13 bases. The length of the CDR3 is 13 residues. CDR3 sequence (DNA): TGTGCCTGGAGTCCCAGGGCCTCCAATGGCTACACCTTC. This codes for CAWSPRASNGYTF.

The V and J genes are TRBV18 and TRBJ1-4; 8 bases fit TRBD1. This CDR3 is built from 14 residues. J lost 8 bases, V lost 4 bases, and 6 bases had no gene match. Germline-derived CDR1 and CDR2 are KGHSH and LQKENI. CDR3 region: CASSLDRVDEKLFF. CDR3 bases: TGTGCCAGCTCACTGGACAGGGTAGACGAAAAACTGTTTTTT.

As to this clone: The identical CDR3 is also encoded by other nucleotide sequences in the sample. This chain's CDR3 is CASSVAGSTDTQYF. CDR3 bases: TGTGCCAGCAGTGTGGCGGGAAGCACAGATACGCAGTATTTT. The chain links TRBV6-4 to TRBJ2-3; TRBD2 might be the D (6 bases). Germline CDR1 reads MRHNA; CDR2 reads SNTAGT. The V and J ends lost 4 bases and 0 bases respectively, with 8 bases between them. The CDR3 extends over 14 amino acids.

The chain is built from TRBV19 and TRBJ2-7; 9 positions agree with TRBD2. V shed 6 bases and J 6 bases; nucleotides not matched to a gene: 6. The CDR3 consists of 13 residues. Looked up from germline, CDR1 is LNHDA and CDR2 is SQIVND (reference sequence). The CDR3 DNA reads as TGTGCCAGTAGACTAGCGGGTCACCCCGAGCAGTACTTC. Protein: CASRLAGHPEQYF. Full variable domain (outside the CDR3, taken from reference TRBV19 and TRBJ2-7): DGGITQSPKYLFRKEGQNVTLSCEQNLNHDAMYWYRQDPGQGLRLIYYSQIVNDFQKGDIAEGYSVSREKKESFPLTVTSAQKNPTAFYLCASRLAGHPEQYFGPGTRLTVT.

CDR3 sequence (DNA): TGTGCCAGCAGTGACGAAGTAAGGAAACAGGGTGGCTACGAGCAGTACTTC. It translates to CASSDEVRKQGGYEQYF. This rearrangement joins TRBV25-1 to TRBJ2-7, with a weak D call TRBD1 (6 bases). V was shortened by 3 bases and J by 3 bases, with 21 bases between the two germline ends. CDR1 is MGHDK and CDR2 is SYGVNS in the germline V gene. This CDR3 spans 17 amino acids.

The V call is TRBV5-6, the J call TRBJ1-1; D may be TRBD1 (5 bases). Germline CDR1 is SGHDT and CDR2 is YYEEEE. The CDR3 totals 15 residues. The V gene lost 3 bases and the J gene lost 4 bases, with 16 bases spanning the gap. The CDR3, as DNA: TGTGCCAGCAGCTCCAGGGTTCTCGAGTTCACTGAAGCTTTCTTT. This gives the protein CASSSRVLEFTEAFF.

The chain is built from TRBV7-2 and TRBJ2-1; possible D gene TRBD2, 6 bases. Between the trimmed V and J ends, which lost 5 bases and 10 bases, there was a span of 9 bases. Germline V gene sequence: CDR1 SGHTA, CDR2 FQGNSA. CDR3 length: 11 amino acids. The CDR3 region is CASSRAGEQFF. The CDR3 coding sequence is TGTGCCAGCAGCCGAGCGGGCGAGCAGTTCTTC.

The chain has TRBV6-2 or TRBV6-3 and TRBJ2-4; D not certain. The germline gives CDR1 MNHEY, CDR2 SVGEGT. The CDR3 is made up of 15 amino acids. V was cut by 5 bases and J by 0 bases, with 11 bases left in between. The CDR3 here is CASSAVDRAKNIQYF. The CDR3 nucleotides are TGTGCCAGCAGTGCGGTTGATCGAGCCAAAAACATTCAGTACTTC.

This clone was counted a few times. The chain carries TRBV4-2 and TRBJ2-3; 14 bases agree with TRBD2. From germline, CDR1 is LGHNA and CDR2 YNFKEQ. The junction had 8 bases not matched to a gene; V was cut back by 1 base and J by 2 bases. The CDR3 sequence is 19 residues long. CDR3 sequence: CASSQVGTSGGRITDTQYF. CDR3 in DNA: TGTGCCAGCAGCCAAGTTGGGACTAGCGGGGGCCGGATCACAGATACGCAGTATTTT.

This chain links TRBV7-9 with TRBJ1-5; 7 bases map to TRBD1. The germline CDR1 and CDR2 sequences are SEHNR and FQNEAQ (reference sequence). CDR3 length: 14 residues. Losses at the gene ends were 5 bases for V and 4 bases for J; bases not matched to a gene: 5. The CDR3 coding sequence is TGTGCCAGCAGCCAGGGGGTAGGTAATCAGCCCCAGCATTTT. Residues: CASSQGVGNQPQHF.

This rearrangement joins TRBV24-1 to TRBJ2-3; 9 bases agree with TRBD1. The length of the CDR3 is 17 residues. V lost 4 bases and J lost 3; bases outside the gene matches: 10. Per germline, CDR1 KGHDR and CDR2 SFDVKD. The CDR3 DNA reads TGTGCCACCAGTGACCCCAGTGGGACAGGGAGTACAGATACGCAGTATTTT. Translating it yields CATSDPSGTGSTDTQYF.

This clone was seen a single time. This sequence joins TRBV5-4 and TRBJ1-6, with 7 bases aligning to TRBD1. The CDR3 length is 15 residues. Losses at the gene ends were 3 bases for V and 5 bases for J; bases not matched to a gene: 5. CDR1 and CDR2 (germline): SGHNT, YYREEE (reference sequence). CDR3 nucleotides: TGTGCCAGCAGCTCCGGGGGACAGCATAATTCACCCCTCCACTTT. Encoded protein: CASSSGGQHNSPLHF.

The genes are TRBV7-2 and TRBJ2-1; 9 bases line up with TRBD2. J gave up 8 bases and V 5 bases, and 13 bases lay outside the gene matches. This CDR3 is 16 amino acids long. Germline CDR1 is SGHTA and CDR2 is FQGNSA. CDR3 region: CASSPPGRGGGHEQFF. For the CDR3, the DNA is TGTGCCAGCAGCCCCCCTGGGCGGGGGGGCGGGCATGAGCAGTTCTTC.

The chain recombines TRBV12-3 or TRBV12-4 with TRBJ1-2; no firm D call. V lost 8 bases to trimming and J lost 3 bases, with 13 bases between them. The CDR3 runs 13 residues. CDR3 DNA: TGTGCCAGCCGTCTAAGGGAGGACTATGGCTACACCTTC. Its translation is CASRLREDYGYTF.

This rearrangement joins TRBV7-3 to TRBJ2-7; D is possibly TRBD2 (5 bases). Between the trimmed V and J ends, which lost 5 bases and 3 bases, there was a span of 17 bases. The CDR3 length is 15 residues. Looked up from germline, CDR1 is SGHTA and CDR2 is FQGTGA. CDR3 nucleotide sequence: TGTGCCAGCAGCCCCGCCGGAGGCGGACTCTACGAGCAGTACTTC. This codes for CASSPAGGGLYEQYF.

This rearrangement joins TRBV7-3 to TRBJ2-3; 7 bases are a match to TRBD1. Germline assignment: CDR1 SGHTA and CDR2 FQGTGA. CDR3 length: 14 residues. V gave up 5 bases and J gave up 2 bases; unmatched junction bases: 4. In DNA form, the CDR3 reads TGTGCCAGCAGCCCGACAGGGAACACAGATACGCAGTATTTT. Amino acids: CASSPTGNTDTQYF.

This clone has just a few counts. This CDR3 reads CASSLDSWNTEAFF. CDR3 DNA sequence: TGCGCCAGCAGCTTGGACAGTTGGAACACTGAAGCTTTCTTT. The chain uses TRBV5-1 and TRBJ1-1; no firm D call. The CDR3 has 14 residues. Germline loops: CDR1 SGHRS, CDR2 YFSETQ. Trimming took 0 bases from V and 1 from J, leaving 7 bases between them.

The chain carries TRBV12-3 or TRBV12-4 and TRBJ2-7, with a possible D match to TRBD2 (7 bases). V lost 3 bases, J lost 7 bases, and 13 bases lay in between. CDR3 length: 13 residues. CDR3: CASSLGGPSEQYF. The CDR3 DNA reads TGTGCCAGCAGTTTGGGGGGGCCCTCGGAGCAGTACTTC.

The chain has TRBV27 and TRBJ2-7, with 10 bases aligning to TRBD1. The germline V gene encodes CDR1 MNHEY and CDR2 SMNVEV (reference sequence). This CDR3 is 15 amino acids long. V lost 5 bases to trimming and J lost 3 bases; unmatched junction nucleotides: 7. The CDR3 loop reads CASSRPGQGFYEQYF. The CDR3 DNA is TGTGCCAGCAGTCGTCCGGGACAGGGGTTCTACGAGCAGTACTTC.

J is TRBJ2-2 and V is TRBV29-1; D is uncertain. CDR3 length: 14 amino acids. Germline CDR1 and CDR2: SQVTM and ANQGSEA. The ends were cut back, 6 bases at V and 3 bases at J, with 14 bases in the middle. The CDR3 loop reads CSVILANHTGELFF. The DNA of the CDR3 is TGCAGCGTAATTTTGGCCAACCACACCGGGGAGCTGTTTTTT.

The sample holds a few counts of this clone. This chain joins TRBV20-1 and TRBJ1-2; D is ambiguous. The CDR3 spans 11 residues. V was cut by 6 bases and J by 1 base, with 6 bases left in between. Germline values: CDR1 DFQATT, CDR2 SNEGSKA (reference sequence). CDR3 coding DNA: TGCAGTGCCCAGGATAACTATGGCTACACCTTC. Translating it yields CSAQDNYGYTF.

Concerning this clone itself: Relative to the germline gene, one junction end is altered; a read error may explain this. The chain joins TRBV7-7 to TRBJ2-5; 9 bases fit TRBD2. The CDR3 length is 15 residues. Per germline, CDR1 SSHAT and CDR2 FNYEAQ (reference sequence). The CDR3 DNA reads TGTGCTAGCAGCTTAGTAGCGGGGGTTCAAGAGACCCAGTACTTC. Amino acids: CASSLVAGVQETQYF. The variable domain in full, with the rest retrieved from reference TRBV7-7 and TRBJ2-5, is GAGVSQSPRYKVTKRGQDVTLRCDPISSHATLYWYQQALGQGPEFLTYFNYEAQPDKSGLPSDRFSAERPEGSISTLTIQRTEQRDSAMYRCASSLVAGVQETQYFGPGTRLLVL.

The rearrangement links TRBV3-1 (or the pseudogene TRBV3-2) to TRBJ1-5; D perhaps matches TRBD1 (6 bases). The CDR3 covers 15 residues. Trimming left V 4 bases short and J 0 bases short, with 10 bases between. Germline loops: CDR1 LGHDT, CDR2 YNNKEL (reference sequence). Here the CDR3 DNA reads TGTGCCAGCAGCCGGACAGTGAATAGCAATCAGCCCCAGCATTTT. It codes for CASSRTVNSNQPQHF.

The chain carries TRBV19 and TRBJ2-7; D remains unclear. Trimming left V 1 base short and J 2 bases short, with 9 bases between. This CDR3 contains 14 residues. In germline, CDR1 is LNHDA, CDR2 SQIVND (reference sequence). CDR3 sequence reads: CASSIALGPYEQYF. In DNA form, the CDR3 reads TGTGCCAGTAGTATAGCCCTTGGGCCCTACGAGCAGTACTTC.

The J gene is TRBJ2-7, the V gene TRBV5-4; 10 bases match TRBD2. This CDR3 spans 19 amino acids. J lost 0 bases, V lost 0 bases, and 12 bases had no gene match. Germline V lookup: CDR1 SGHNT, CDR2 YYREEE (reference sequence). The CDR3 sequence: CASSLARGLAGVSSYEQYF. In DNA, the CDR3 is TGTGCCAGCAGCTTGGCCAGGGGGCTAGCGGGGGTCAGCTCCTACGAGCAGTACTTC.

The genes are TRBV19 and TRBJ1-5; 8 nucleotides line up with TRBD1. CDR1 is LNHDA, CDR2 SQIVND, per germline (reference sequence). This CDR3 region has 14 residues. V dropped 7 bases and J dropped 3; count of bases not matched to a gene: 5. The CDR3, as DNA: TGTGCCAGTAAGGGGGACAGGAACAATCAGCCCCAGCATTTT. Its protein is CASKGDRNNQPQHF.

The chain links TRBV19 to TRBJ2-2, with 10 bases that match TRBD2. Germline CDR1 LNHDA, CDR2 SQIVND (reference sequence). This CDR3 is built from 18 residues. The J segment lost 2 bases and the V segment lost 1 base, leaving 7 bases of the junction unmatched. The CDR3 region is CASSIGLAGAINTGELFF. The CDR3 DNA reads TGTGCCAGTAGTATAGGGCTAGCGGGGGCGATAAACACCGGGGAGCTGTTTTTT.

This rearrangement joins TRBV24-1 to TRBJ1-4; TRBD1 aligns across 8 bases. V lost 1 base and J lost 3; bases outside the gene matches: 12. This CDR3 has 19 residues. Germline V gene sequence: CDR1 KGHDR, CDR2 SFDVKD. CDR3 in DNA: TGTGCCACCAGTGATTTAAGGGGACAGGCCTGCACTCCTAATGAAAAACTGTTTTTT. Translated, it gives CATSDLRGQACTPNEKLFF.

The chain joins TRBV5-1 to TRBJ1-3; TRBD1 agrees at 8 bases. The CDR3 consists of 15 residues. V dropped 0 bases and J dropped 6; count of bases not matched to a gene: 5. Per germline, CDR1 SGHRS and CDR2 YFSETQ. The CDR3 region has the DNA TGCGCCAGCAGCTTGGGGACAGGGAATATAAACACCATATATTTT. This codes for CASSLGTGNINTIYF.

The rearrangement links TRBV7-9 to TRBJ2-1; 7 positions match TRBD1. The CDR3 has 16 residues. Trimming at V came to 1 base and at J to 6 bases, leaving 9 bases not matched to a gene. Looked up from germline, CDR1 is SEHNR and CDR2 is FQNEAQ (reference sequence). The CDR3 spells CASSLGGDRVGNEQFF. For the CDR3, the DNA is TGTGCCAGCAGCTTAGGGGGTGACAGGGTGGGCAATGAGCAGTTCTTC.